This entry lists 9 T cell receptor beta chains sequenced from one sample in a study of response to subunit inactivated influenza vaccine. TCRdb passed the RT-PCR reads through MiXCR, listing each CDR3 protein once. The profile shows approximately 700,000 distinct CDR3 sequences, around 14% of them singletons. Sequencing used PBMCs from blood, obtained approximately 15 days before vaccination. These receptors all stem from a middle-aged man who received an inactivated influenza vaccine.

The genes are TRBV6-4 and TRBJ2-1; 9 bases align to TRBD1. The length of the CDR3 is 19 residues. Trimming cost V 5 bases and J 3 bases; bases outside gene matches: 17. From germline, CDR1 is MRHNA and CDR2 SNTAGT. The CDR3 DNA reads as TGTGCCAGCAGTTTAGCAATTGGATGGGGACAGGGAAACTACAATGAGCAGTTCTTC. This sequence encodes CASSLAIGWGQGNYNEQFF.

At least ten counts were recorded for this clonotype. The chain recombines TRBV12-3 or TRBV12-4 with TRBJ2-7; 10 bases are a match to TRBD1. The J segment lost 0 bases and the V segment lost 10 bases, leaving 6 bases of the junction unmatched. The CDR3 is 14 amino acids. The CDR3 sequence is CANPGQGFSYEQYF. DNA of the CDR3: TGTGCCAACCCGGGACAGGGGTTCTCCTACGAGCAGTACTTC.

This clonotype has a handful of counts. The rearrangement uses TRBV6-2 or TRBV6-3 and TRBJ1-1; D is unresolved. V lost 2 bases and J 1 base, leaving 11 bases between the germline ends. Germline V CDR1 and CDR2: MNHEY, SVGEGT. The CDR3 contains 15 residues. The CDR3 DNA is TGTGCCAGCAGTTACCCCCAGGCGAGGAACACTGAAGCTTTCTTT. It yields the protein CASSYPQARNTEAFF.

V is TRBV6-1 and J is TRBJ2-7, with TRBD1 as a possible D gene (6 bases). CDR1 is MNHNS, CDR2 SASEGT, per germline. Trimming left V 4 bases short and J 3 bases short, with 19 bases between. The CDR3 has 16 residues. The CDR3 DNA is TGTGCCAGCAGTGGAGACAGGTTTTCGAATTTCTACGAGCAGTACTTC. Protein product: CASSGDRFSNFYEQYF.

This clonotype was counted at least ten times. The chain is built from TRBV9 and TRBJ2-6; 8 bases are a match to TRBD2. The CDR3 spans 16 residues. The germline gives CDR1 SGDLS, CDR2 YYNGEE. V was clipped by 4 bases and J by 4 bases; unmatched bases: 7. The CDR3 DNA reads TGTGCCAGCAGCCGACCCGGGGGGGCAGGGGCCAACGTCCTGACTTTC. Protein product: CASSRPGGAGANVLTF.

In this sample, this clonotype turned up a few times. Mismatch with germline at one junction end may stem from a read error. J is TRBJ2-7 and V is TRBV7-7; D is ambiguous. This CDR3 comprises 15 residues. Germline loops: CDR1 SSHAT, CDR2 FNYEAQ (reference sequence). CDR3 region: CASSLLGSQGAEQYF. CDR3 bases: TGTGCTAGCAGCTTATTAGGGTCCCAAGGAGCCGAGCAGTACTTC.

V and J are TRBV20-1 and TRBJ2-7; weak D call: TRBD1 (6 bases). This CDR3 is built from 15 residues. CDR1 is DFQATT and CDR2 is SNEGSKA in the germline V gene (reference sequence). V was shortened by 3 bases and J by 2 bases, with 17 bases between the two germline ends. CDR3 sequence reads: CSARWDKKLPYEQYF. For the CDR3, the DNA is TGCAGTGCTAGGTGGGACAAAAAGCTCCCCTACGAGCAGTACTTC.

A few counts support this clonotype. The chain has TRBV27 and TRBJ1-4, with D perhaps matching TRBD1 (5 bases). Germline values: CDR1 MNHEY, CDR2 SMNVEV (reference sequence). CDR3 length: 13 amino acids. The V gene lost 5 bases and the J gene lost 7 bases, with 11 bases spanning the gap. The CDR3 here is CASSVLGGEKLFF. The CDR3 nucleotides are TGTGCCAGCAGTGTCCTCGGGGGTGAAAAACTGTTTTTT.

This chain uses TRBV5-1 with TRBJ2-1; TRBD2 aligns across 9 bases. The CDR3 loop spans 17 amino acids. V trimming: 1 base; J trimming: 8 bases; junction bases outside the gene matches: 13. CDR1 and CDR2 from the germline V gene are SGHRS and YFSETQ. Written as DNA, the CDR3 is TGCGCCAGCAGCTTGTCGCTGGTGGCGGGGGGGATATATGAGCAGTTCTTC. It yields the protein CASSLSLVAGGIYEQFF.